A single sample is the source of the 3 T cell receptor beta chains below, sequenced in a study of blood T cell repertoires in COVID-19 (dated by TCRdb to between 2020 and 2021). Receptors were amplified or captured by the immunoSEQ multiplex PCR assay. Imported from immuneACCESS, the table was reduced by TCRdb to in-frame sequences with V and J called. These copies leave out some clones; in studies compared against another copy, an unresolved V gene accounts for under half, and the cause of the remainder is not known. Within this sample are 210,000 or so clones, with around four fifths of them counted one time only. 2.5% to 3% of the sample is in the top ten clones. Sequencing used peripheral blood. Receptors were obtained from a man between 45 and 60 years old with active or convalescent COVID-19.

The chain has TRBV12-3 or TRBV12-4 and TRBJ2-2; D possibly corresponds to TRBD2 (5 bases). Trimming took 7 bases from V and 7 from J, leaving 10 bases between them. The CDR3 runs to 12 residues. The chain's CDR3 is CASTPGVGELFF. For the CDR3, the DNA is TGTGCCAGCACTCCCGGGGTCGGGGAGCTGTTTTTT.

The chain combines TRBV2 with TRBJ1-2; no reliable D call. The CDR3 spans 14 residues. V was trimmed by 2 bases and J by 3 bases, leaving 10 bases between them. CDR1 and CDR2 (germline): SNHLY, FYNNEI. CDR3 amino acids: CASSEREAYYGYTF. The CDR3 DNA sequence: TGTGCCAGCAGTGAAAGGGAGGCCTACTATGGCTACACCTTC.

The chain recombines TRBV7-8 with TRBJ2-1, with TRBD2 matching over 10 bases. The CDR3 runs 19 residues. Germline V gene data show CDR1 as SGHVS and CDR2 as FQNEAQ. J gave up 3 bases and V 1 base, and 12 bases lay outside the gene matches. The DNA for the CDR3 is TGTGCCAGCAGCTTAGTGGCTAGCGGGAGACTTTTATTCTACAATGAGCAGTTCTTC. Translation: CASSLVASGRLLFYNEQFF. The full variable domain, completed using reference TRBV7-8 and TRBJ2-1, is GAGVSQSPRYKVAKRGQDVALRCDPISGHVSLFWYQQALGQGPEFLTYFQNEAQLDKSGLPSDRFFAERPEGSVSTLKIQRTQQEDSAVYLCASSLVASGRLLFYNEQFFGPGTRLTVL.